These 24 T cell receptor beta chains came from one sample sequenced in a study of blood T cell repertoires in COVID-19. TCRdb's copy holds only in-frame clones and misses some; the assay was immunoSEQ multiplex PCR. There are roughly 200,000 clones in the sample; around 81% occur only once, and 8% to 13% lies in the top ten. The sample was peripheral blood. The source is a woman aged 40 to 55 with COVID-19, enrolled during active disease.

This chain's CDR3 is CATGTSGTGKNIQYF. DNA for the CDR3: TGTGCCACCGGAACCTCCGGGACAGGGAAAAACATTCAGTACTTC. The chain carries TRBV3-1 (or the pseudogene TRBV3-2) and TRBJ2-4; 9 bases map to TRBD1. Unmatched junction bases numbered 11, after V lost 10 bases and J lost 4 bases. The CDR3 loop spans 15 amino acids. CDR1 and CDR2 (germline): LGHDT, YNNKEL (reference sequence).

This rearrangement joins TRBV7-9 to TRBJ2-7; weak D call: TRBD2 (6 bases). The V end lost 3 bases, the J end lost 2 bases, and 11 bases lay between the germline ends. The CDR3 loop spans 14 amino acids. Germline-derived CDR1 and CDR2 are SEHNR and FQNEAQ (reference sequence). The CDR3 loop reads CASSFNRGTYEQYF. CDR3 DNA: TGTGCCAGCAGCTTTAACCGCGGGACCTACGAGCAGTACTTC.

The chain employs TRBV6-5 and TRBJ2-7, with a possible D match to TRBD2 (7 bases). Trimming shortened V by 0 bases and J by 2 bases, and 14 bases separated the two germline ends. This CDR3 spans 16 amino acids. The germline CDR1 and CDR2 sequences are MNHEY and SVGAGI. The DNA for the CDR3 is TGTGCCAGCAGTTACTCAGGCGGGGGCCTTACCTACGAGCAGTACTTC. Protein product: CASSYSGGGLTYEQYF.

The chain is built from TRBV2 and TRBJ1-5; D unclear. CDR1 and CDR2 from the germline V gene are SNHLY and FYNNEI. Trimming took off 6 bases at V and 7 bases at J, with 13 bases between the two ends. This CDR3 is built from 13 residues. The CDR3 spells CASRAEGSQPQHF. CDR3 nucleotides: TGTGCCAGCAGGGCCGAGGGATCCCAGCCCCAGCATTTT.

In this sample, this clone turned up a few times. V is TRBV9 and J is TRBJ2-3, with 11 bases lining up with TRBD2. Germline loops: CDR1 SGDLS, CDR2 YYNGEE. V lost 3 bases and J lost 2; bases outside the gene matches: 8. This CDR3 has 17 amino acids. DNA for the CDR3: TGTGCCAGCAGCGCCGAGACTAGCGGGGTGTTCACAGATACGCAGTATTTT. Residues: CASSAETSGVFTDTQYF.

The V gene is TRBV28, the J gene TRBJ2-3, with TRBD2 matching over 10 bases. The germline CDR1 and CDR2 sequences are MDHEN and SYDVKM. Losses at the gene ends were 3 bases for V and 2 bases for J; bases not matched to a gene: 2. The CDR3 is 15 residues long. CDR3 in amino acids: CASSFGLADTDTQYF. For the CDR3, the DNA is TGTGCCAGCAGTTTTGGACTAGCGGACACAGATACGCAGTATTTT.

The chain recombines TRBV27 with TRBJ2-6; 7 nucleotides line up with TRBD1. The J segment lost 1 base and the V segment lost 4 bases, leaving 7 bases of the junction unmatched. This CDR3 spans 17 amino acids. Germline V gives CDR1 MNHEY, CDR2 SMNVEV (reference sequence). The CDR3 nucleotides are TGTGCCAGCAGTTATAAGCAGGGGGAATCTGGGGCCAACGTCCTGACTTTC. Translating it yields CASSYKQGESGANVLTF.

This chain joins TRBV5-1 and TRBJ2-3; 9 bases match TRBD2. Germline lookup yields CDR1 SGHRS and CDR2 YFSETQ. V trimming: 4 bases; J trimming: 2 bases; junction bases outside the gene matches: 5. The CDR3 runs 15 residues. CDR3 sequence reads: CASSPGLANTDTQYF. DNA of the CDR3: TGCGCCAGCAGCCCGGGACTAGCTAACACAGATACGCAGTATTTT.

CDR3 in DNA: TGTGCCAGTAGTATAGATCCGGAGAGCAATCAGCCCCAGCATTTT. It encodes CASSIDPESNQPQHF. V usage is TRBV19 and J usage is TRBJ1-5; D uncertain. V lost 0 bases to trimming and J lost 1 base, with 7 bases between them. CDR1 is LNHDA, CDR2 SQIVND, per germline (reference sequence). There are 15 residues in the CDR3.

The V and J genes are TRBV10-1 and TRBJ2-2; 12 positions agree with TRBD2. V shed 8 bases, J shed 6 bases, and the junction held 1 base outside the gene matches. There are 13 residues in the CDR3. Germline loops: CDR1 WNHNN, CDR2 SYGVQD (reference sequence). The CDR3 region has the DNA TGCGCCAGCGGGACTAGCGGGCCCGGGGAGCTGTTTTTT. Protein product: CASGTSGPGELFF.

The chain is built from TRBV28 and TRBJ2-3; TRBD2 agrees at 7 bases. Germline assignment: CDR1 MDHEN and CDR2 SYDVKM. The J segment lost 6 bases and the V segment lost 3 bases, leaving 9 bases of the junction unmatched. The CDR3 is 15 amino acids. The CDR3 protein is CASSLYGLVADTQYF. In nucleotides, the CDR3 is TGTGCCAGCAGTTTGTATGGACTAGTTGCGGATACGCAGTATTTT.

The sample holds one count of this clone. The V and J genes are TRBV5-1 and TRBJ1-1, with D perhaps matching TRBD1 (6 bases). The V end was cut by 3 bases, the J end by 4 bases, with 10 bases between. Per the germline V gene, CDR1 is SGHRS and CDR2 is YFSETQ. The CDR3 runs 13 residues. The CDR3 here is CASSSTGFTEAFF. CDR3 in DNA: TGCGCCAGCAGCTCTACAGGGTTCACTGAAGCTTTCTTT. The full variable domain, rest sourced from reference TRBV5-1 and TRBJ1-1, is KAGVTQTPRYLIKTRGQQVTLSCSPISGHRSVSWYQQTPGQGLQFLFEYFSETQRNKGNFPGRFSGRQFSNSRSEMNVSTLELGDSALYLCASSSTGFTEAFFGQGTRLTVV.

The chain is built from TRBV5-6 and TRBJ2-1; 9 nucleotides agree with TRBD2. After removal of 2 bases from V and 10 bases from J, the junction contained 7 bases not matched to a gene. The length of the CDR3 is 14 residues. The V gene's germline CDR1 is SGHDT and CDR2 YYEEEE. The CDR3 DNA reads TGTGCCAGCAGCTTTATAGCGGGAGTTGAGGAGCAGTTCTTC. Translating it yields CASSFIAGVEEQFF.

The chain is built from TRBV3-1 (or the pseudogene TRBV3-2) and TRBJ1-2; D gene unclear. Germline CDR1 LGHDT, CDR2 YNNKEL (reference sequence). There are 12 residues in the CDR3. V dropped 1 base and J dropped 2 bases, with 2 bases sitting between them. As DNA, the CDR3 is TGTGCCAGCAGCCAAGTAAACTATGGCTACACCTTC. Amino acids: CASSQVNYGYTF.

CDR3 bases: TGTGCCAGTAGTAGGCAGCAGACAGTGGTAAGCGGCTACACCTTC. Translating gives CASSRQQTVVSGYTF. The gene calls are TRBV19 and TRBJ1-2; D possibly corresponds to TRBD1 (5 bases). The V and J ends lost 4 bases and 8 bases respectively, with 20 bases between them. The CDR3 extends over 15 amino acids. Per the germline V gene, CDR1 is LNHDA and CDR2 is SQIVND (reference sequence).

The J gene is TRBJ2-1, the V gene TRBV7-6; 8 bases match TRBD1. The J segment lost 4 bases and the V segment lost 0 bases, leaving 8 bases of the junction unmatched. Germline loops: CDR1 SGHVS, CDR2 FNYEAQ. The CDR3 consists of 17 residues. The CDR3 DNA sequence: TGTGCCAGCAGCTTAGCGCCGACAGGGGCGCGGTACAATGAGCAGTTCTTC. It encodes CASSLAPTGARYNEQFF. Based on the CDR3 plus reference TRBV7-6 and TRBJ2-1, the full variable domain is GAGVSQSPRYKVTKRGQDVALRCDPISGHVSLYWYRQALGQGPEFLTYFNYEAQQDKSGLPNDRFSAERPEGSISTLTIQRTEQRDSAMYRCASSLAPTGARYNEQFFGPGTRLTVL.

About this clone itself: At one end the junction does not follow the germline gene, possibly because of a read error. The V and J genes are TRBV2 and TRBJ1-1; D possibly corresponds to TRBD1 (5 bases). Germline CDR1 and CDR2: SNHLY and FYNNEI. This CDR3 spans 13 amino acids. CDR3 nucleotides: TGTGCCAGCAGGGAAGACAGCTACACTGAAGCTTTCTTT. Residues: CASREDSYTEAFF.

The rearrangement uses TRBV9 and TRBJ2-6; TRBD1 matches 7 bases. This CDR3 spans 19 amino acids. The germline V gene encodes CDR1 SGDLS and CDR2 YYNGEE. The V gene end was trimmed by 4 bases and the J gene end by 1 base; junction bases not matched to a gene: 14. CDR3 amino acids: CASSPQGRGLFSGANVLTF. The CDR3 nucleotides are TGTGCCAGCAGCCCACAAGGCAGGGGGTTGTTTTCTGGGGCCAACGTCCTGACTTTC.

The chain joins TRBV11-2 to TRBJ2-1; D not certain. Trimming pared 3 bases from V and 0 bases from J, leaving 9 bases between. The germline V gene encodes CDR1 SGHAT and CDR2 FQNNGV. This CDR3 region has 15 residues. DNA for the CDR3: TGTGCCAGCAGCTTCGCAGGTAGCTCCTACAATGAGCAGTTCTTC. Translating gives CASSFAGSSYNEQFF.

The chain couples TRBV15 to TRBJ1-5; TRBD1 agrees at 9 bases. V lost 2 bases, J lost 9 bases, and 11 bases stayed unmatched. The CDR3 runs to 16 residues. CDR1 and CDR2 (germline): LNHNV, YYDKDF (reference sequence). The CDR3 protein is CATSRWTGASVGPQHF. The DNA for the CDR3 is TGTGCCACCAGCAGATGGACAGGGGCCTCCGTGGGGCCCCAGCATTTT. The whole variable domain, filled in from reference TRBV15 and TRBJ1-5, reads DAMVIQNPRYQVTQFGKPVTLSCSQTLNHNVMYWYQQKSSQAPKLLFHYYDKDFNNEADTPDNFQSRRPNTSFCFLDIRSPGLGDTAMYLCATSRWTGASVGPQHFGDGTRLSIL.

This chain connects TRBV13 to TRBJ2-1, with TRBD2 identical over 11 bases. Unmatched junction bases numbered 4, after V lost 5 bases and J lost 4 bases. The CDR3 runs 15 residues. Germline V gene sequence: CDR1 PRHDT, CDR2 FYEKMQ (reference sequence). The chain's CDR3 is CASSPGTSGYNEQFF. The DNA of the CDR3 is TGTGCCAGCAGCCCCGGGACTAGCGGTTACAATGAGCAGTTCTTC.

This chain connects TRBV5-1 to TRBJ2-3; 7 nucleotides agree with TRBD2. The CDR3 is 14 residues long. J lost 5 bases, V lost 6 bases, and 9 bases had no gene match. Germline V gene sequence: CDR1 SGHRS, CDR2 YFSETQ. The CDR3 DNA is TGCGCCAGCACCCTGGGGGGGGTCAGAGATACGCAGTATTTT. Protein product: CASTLGGVRDTQYF.

The V gene is TRBV19, the J gene TRBJ2-3; D is possibly TRBD2 (5 bases). Between the trimmed V and J ends, which lost 3 bases and 6 bases, there was a span of 25 bases. Germline CDR1 reads LNHDA; CDR2 reads SQIVND (reference sequence). The CDR3 spans 18 residues. The CDR3 protein is CASSISGELVLFTDTQYF. The CDR3 bases are TGTGCCAGTAGTATTTCTGGGGAGTTGGTTTTATTTACGGATACGCAGTATTTT.

V is TRBV28 and J is TRBJ2-1, with 12 bases lining up with TRBD2. Looked up from germline, CDR1 is MDHEN and CDR2 is SYDVKM. The junction had 7 bases not matched to a gene; V was cut back by 6 bases and J by 4 bases. This CDR3 is 16 amino acids long. Written as DNA, the CDR3 is TGTGCCAGCAGATACGGACTAGCGGGAACATACAATGAGCAGTTCTTC. Translating gives CASRYGLAGTYNEQFF.